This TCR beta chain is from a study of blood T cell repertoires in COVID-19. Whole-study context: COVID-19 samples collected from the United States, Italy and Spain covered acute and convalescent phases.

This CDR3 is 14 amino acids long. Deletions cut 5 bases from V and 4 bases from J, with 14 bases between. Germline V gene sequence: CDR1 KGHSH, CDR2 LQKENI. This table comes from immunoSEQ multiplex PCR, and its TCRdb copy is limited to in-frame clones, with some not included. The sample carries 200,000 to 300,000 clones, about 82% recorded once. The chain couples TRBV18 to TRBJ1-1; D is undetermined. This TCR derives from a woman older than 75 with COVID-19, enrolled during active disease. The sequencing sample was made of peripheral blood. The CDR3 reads CASSGFAGSTEAFF. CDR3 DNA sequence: TGTGCCAGCTCAGGATTTGCCGGGAGCACTGAAGCTTTCTTT. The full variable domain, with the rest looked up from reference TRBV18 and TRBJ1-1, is NAGVMQNPRHLVRRRGQEARLRCSPMKGHSHVYWYRQLPEEGLKFMVYLQKENIIDESGMPKERFSAEFPKEGPSILRIQQVVRGDSAAYFCASSGFAGSTEAFFGQGTRLTVV.